This TCR beta chain was sequenced during a study of cytomegalovirus exposure and HLA in healthy donors. Trimming at V came to 3 bases and at J to 8 bases, leaving 4 bases not matched to a gene. CDR1 is KGHSH and CDR2 is LQKENI in the germline V gene. The CDR3 extends over 15 amino acids. PCR involved 60 Vbeta and 13 Jbeta primers. TCRdb's copy holds only in-frame clones and misses some; the assay was immunoSEQ multiplex PCR. The sample table sets out around 200,000 clones. Study results and limitations: The authors listed 150 or so TCR beta chains as cytomegalovirus-associated.

Remarks on this clone: The antigen is unknown.

Sequencing was performed on PBMCs. The receptor was derived from a woman under 30 in good health and CMV-seropositive. V gene TRBV18 combines with J gene TRBJ1-6; 10 bases line up with TRBD1. CDR3 sequence: CASSPSGTGDSPLHF. Written as DNA, the CDR3 is TGTGCCAGCTCACCGTCCGGGACAGGGGATTCACCCCTCCACTTT.